Shown below are 18 T cell receptor beta chains from a single sample sequenced in a study of blood T cell repertoires in COVID-19. The repertoire was sequenced with immunoSEQ multiplex PCR; TCRdb's copy has only in-frame clones and lacks some. The sample lists fewer than 300,000 clones; about 89% were seen once. Input material: peripheral blood. Source of these receptors: a woman aged 25-40 years with COVID-19, enrolled during active disease.

The V gene is TRBV2, the J gene TRBJ1-4; D ambiguous. Germline CDR1 SNHLY, CDR2 FYNNEI. This CDR3 region has 12 residues. The V end was cut by 6 bases, the J end by 8 bases, with 10 bases between. CDR3 nucleotides: TGTGCCAGCAGAGTTCAAGCCGAAAAACTGTTTTTT. It encodes CASRVQAEKLFF.

In its sample, this clone was seen once. Other nucleotide sequences in the sample specify the same CDR3. The rearrangement joins TRBV5-1 to TRBJ2-4; 8 nucleotides line up with TRBD1. The CDR3 has 13 residues. The V gene's germline CDR1 is SGHRS and CDR2 YFSETQ. With V trimmed by 4 bases and J by 7 bases, 4 bases remained unmatched. CDR3 sequence (DNA): TGCGCCAGCAGCCTGGGACAGGAGAACATTCAGTACTTC. Translating it yields CASSLGQENIQYF.

This clone was detected only a few times. This sequence joins TRBV27 and TRBJ2-2, with D unresolved. Germline V gene data show CDR1 as MNHEY and CDR2 as SMNVEV (reference sequence). Trimming took off 10 bases at V and 7 bases at J, with 10 bases between the two ends. The CDR3 loop spans 11 amino acids. DNA for the CDR3: TGTGCCACCAACATTGGCGGGGAGCTGTTTTTT. This translates into CATNIGGELFF.

Notes on this clone: Other DNA sequences in the sample encode the same CDR3. The rearrangement links TRBV29-1 to TRBJ1-1; D is unresolved. This CDR3 contains 13 residues. V was trimmed by 4 bases and J by 0 bases, leaving 9 bases between them. Germline CDR1 and CDR2: SQVTM and ANQGSEA. Here the CDR3 DNA reads TGCAGCGTTGGACAACGGATGAACACTGAAGCTTTCTTT. Translating gives CSVGQRMNTEAFF.

This clone was seen a few times. The gene calls are TRBV27 and TRBJ2-5; D perhaps matches TRBD2 (5 bases). CDR1 MNHEY and CDR2 SMNVEV come from the germline V gene (reference sequence). The V and J ends lost 6 bases and 7 bases respectively, with 12 bases between them. The CDR3 is made up of 12 amino acids. The DNA for the CDR3 is TGTGCCAGCAGGCAGTCTCGGGGGACCCAGTACTTC. This translates into CASRQSRGTQYF.

The gene calls are TRBV19 and TRBJ1-1, with D possibly matching TRBD1 (6 bases). The ends were cut back, 7 bases at V and 5 bases at J, with 14 bases in the middle. The CDR3 extends over 13 amino acids. Per germline, CDR1 LNHDA and CDR2 SQIVND (reference sequence). CDR3 in DNA: TGTGCCAGTACTGTTGGGGGCTGGACTGAAGCTTTCTTT. Translating gives CASTVGGWTEAFF.

This chain connects TRBV3-1 (or the pseudogene TRBV3-2) to TRBJ2-3; 10 bases fit TRBD2. Germline CDR1 is LGHDT and CDR2 is YNNKEL (reference sequence). J lost 0 bases, V lost 4 bases, and 10 bases had no gene match. CDR3 size: 18 residues. CDR3 residues: CASSRFRTSGFSTDTQYF. The CDR3 nucleotides are TGTGCCAGCAGCCGATTTCGGACTAGCGGATTTAGCACAGATACGCAGTATTTT.

The gene calls are TRBV7-2 and TRBJ2-3; perhaps TRBD2 as D (6 bases). The CDR3 contains 15 residues. Germline lookup yields CDR1 SGHTA and CDR2 FQGNSA. The ends were cut back, 5 bases at V and 3 bases at J, with 15 bases in the middle. CDR3 region: CASSPGRGQTDTQYF. CDR3 DNA: TGTGCCAGCAGCCCCGGGCGGGGCCAGACAGATACGCAGTATTTT.

The J gene is TRBJ2-1, the V gene TRBV6-4, with 8 bases identical to TRBD2. Germline V gives CDR1 MRHNA, CDR2 SNTAGT. The CDR3 contains 15 residues. The trim removed 2 bases at V and 7 bases at J, leaving 7 bases unmatched. The CDR3 DNA follows: TGTGCCAGCAGTGACGGGTCTGGCGGGAGGAATGAGCAGTTCTTC. Its protein is CASSDGSGGRNEQFF.

This chain links TRBV25-1 with TRBJ1-5, with 12 positions matching TRBD1. CDR3 size: 14 residues. Germline V gives CDR1 MGHDK, CDR2 SYGVNS. With V trimmed by 6 bases and J by 5 bases, 2 bases remained unmatched. The DNA of the CDR3 is TGTGCCAGCAGAGGGACAGGGGGCGATCAGCCCCAGCATTTT. The encoded protein is CASRGTGGDQPQHF.

V is TRBV27 and J is TRBJ2-7, with TRBD2 as a possible D gene (6 bases). V was pared by 5 bases and J by 3 bases, with 17 bases between. The germline gives CDR1 MNHEY, CDR2 SMNVEV (reference sequence). The CDR3 has 15 residues. The CDR3: CASSPLDGSHYEQYF. The CDR3 DNA follows: TGTGCCAGCAGTCCCCTTGACGGGAGTCACTACGAGCAGTACTTC.

This chain connects TRBV6-5 to TRBJ2-7; perhaps TRBD2 as D (6 bases). The CDR3 covers 14 residues. The V end lost 7 bases, the J end lost 0 bases, and 13 bases lay between the germline ends. The germline CDR1 and CDR2 sequences are MNHEY and SVGAGI. The CDR3 reads CASIPWRGSYEQYF. The CDR3 bases are TGTGCCAGCATTCCTTGGCGGGGCTCCTACGAGCAGTACTTC.

The CDR3 loop reads CASSIETENYGYTF. In DNA form, the CDR3 reads TGTGCCAGTAGTATAGAGACGGAGAACTATGGCTACACCTTC. The chain couples TRBV19 to TRBJ1-2; D uncertain. Germline CDR1 reads LNHDA; CDR2 reads SQIVND (reference sequence). The length of the CDR3 is 14 residues. Trimming took 0 bases from V and 2 from J, leaving 7 bases between them.

CDR3 residues: CASSEALLQSGYEQYF. The DNA for the CDR3 is TGTGCCAGCAGTGAAGCGCTTCTGCAATCAGGGTACGAGCAGTACTTC. The rearrangement uses TRBV6-1 and TRBJ2-7, with a tentative D call TRBD1 (5 bases). Trimming removed 0 bases at V and 4 bases at J, with 16 bases between. This CDR3 is built from 16 residues. The V gene's germline CDR1 is MNHNS and CDR2 SASEGT.

The chain employs TRBV7-3 and TRBJ2-3, with 9 bases matching TRBD2. CDR1 SGHTA and CDR2 FQGTGA come from the germline V gene. This CDR3 is 17 amino acids long. V shed 1 base, J shed 4 bases, and the junction held 9 bases outside the gene matches. This CDR3 reads CASSLIPAGGQSDTQYF. The DNA for the CDR3 is TGTGCCAGCAGCTTAATTCCGGCGGGAGGGCAGTCAGATACGCAGTATTTT.

This rearrangement joins TRBV14 to TRBJ2-7; weak D call: TRBD1 (6 bases). The CDR3 contains 13 residues. Trimming left V 4 bases short and J 2 bases short, with 9 bases between. Germline assignment: CDR1 SGHDN and CDR2 FVKESK. CDR3 region: CASSLGTTYEQYF. The CDR3 DNA follows: TGTGCCAGCAGCCTCGGGACAACCTACGAGCAGTACTTC.

V and J are TRBV6-5 and TRBJ1-3; D is unclear. V lost 6 bases and J 0 bases, leaving 9 bases between the germline ends. Germline values: CDR1 MNHEY, CDR2 SVGAGI. The CDR3 loop spans 14 amino acids. Written as DNA, the CDR3 is TGTGCCAGCAGCTTACTGAACTCTGGAAACACCATATATTTT. It codes for CASSLLNSGNTIYF.

CDR3 amino acids: CASSRRQGGAYEQYF. The CDR3 nucleotides are TGTGCCAGCTCACGGCGACAGGGAGGAGCCTACGAGCAGTACTTC. The chain couples TRBV18 to TRBJ2-7; a possible D gene is TRBD1 (7 bases). CDR1 and CDR2 from the germline V gene are KGHSH and LQKENI. CDR3 length equals 15 residues. Trimming removed 4 bases at V and 2 bases at J, with 15 bases between.